Sequencing of this T cell receptor beta chain was carried out in a study of T cells in Graves' hyperthyroidism and ophthalmopathy. The germline gives CDR1 SEHNR, CDR2 FQNEAQ (reference sequence). Between the trimmed V and J ends, which lost 2 bases and 2 bases, there was a span of 15 bases. The CDR3 spans 17 residues. This clonotype has at least ten counts. Amplification yielded TCR beta CDR3 regions, with RNA transcripts as the source. During a first-round RT-PCR of the TCR CDR3, the HTBI primer set was used. TCRdb fed the multiplex PCR reads into MiXCR, producing one record per CDR3 protein. The repertoire holds approximately 590,000 distinct CDR3 sequences, with 15% to 19% as singletons.

The source material was blood. The V gene is TRBV7-9, the J gene TRBJ2-2, with unresolved D. The sequence was collected from a woman younger than 45 with Graves' hyperthyroidism. The CDR3 nucleotides are TGTGCCAGCAGCTTACTGTCTGCCACACTCAACACCGGGGAGCTGTTTTTT. Residues: CASSLLSATLNTGELFF.